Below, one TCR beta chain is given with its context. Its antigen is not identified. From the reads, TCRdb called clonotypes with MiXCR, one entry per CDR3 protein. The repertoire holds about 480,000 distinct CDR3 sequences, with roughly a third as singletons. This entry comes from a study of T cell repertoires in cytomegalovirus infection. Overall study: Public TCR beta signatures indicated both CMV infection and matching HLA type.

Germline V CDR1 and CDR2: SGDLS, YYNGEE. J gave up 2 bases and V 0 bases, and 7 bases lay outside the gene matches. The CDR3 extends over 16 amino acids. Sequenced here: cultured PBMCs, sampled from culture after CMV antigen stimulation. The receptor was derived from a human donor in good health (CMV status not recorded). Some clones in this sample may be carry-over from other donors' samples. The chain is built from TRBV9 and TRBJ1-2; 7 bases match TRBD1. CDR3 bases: TGTGCCAGCAGCGTAGGAACAGGGGCCCTCAACTATGGCTACACCTTC. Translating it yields CASSVGTGALNYGYTF.